This T cell receptor beta chain was found in a study of T cell repertoires in cytomegalovirus infection. Whole-study context: Signatures in public TCR beta sequences pointed to both CMV infection and matching HLA type. The study, taken as a whole, reports: Based on cumulative public TCR beta family frequency, carriers of CMV plus the relevant HLA were identified. Dominating the ex vivo response were TCR beta clonotypes that were CMV-specific and HLA-C-restricted.

TCRdb independently ran MiXCR on the reads; one entry per CDR3 protein. The data show approximately 500,000 distinct CDR3 sequences, 15% to 20% seen once. This CDR3 is built from 15 residues. V lost 7 bases, J lost 5 bases, and 13 bases stayed unmatched. Germline-derived CDR1 and CDR2 are SGHVS and FNYEAQ. This clonotype was counted ten times or more. Its matching antigen is unknown. The chain employs TRBV7-6 and TRBJ2-5; TRBD1 agrees at 7 bases. This receptor was obtained from a human donor in good health (CMV status not recorded). Some clones in this sample may be carry-over from other donors' samples. The sample consisted of CD8+ T cells from PBMCs. The CDR3 spells CASNPTGVKGETQYF. DNA for the CDR3: TGTGCCAGCAACCCAACAGGGGTTAAGGGGGAGACCCAGTACTTC.